The TCR beta chain under discussion was sequenced for a study of somatic mutations in cytotoxic T cells in rheumatoid arthritis. Across the study: There were some V beta antibody-stained T-cell populations flow-sorted at nearly 100% purity, and these included V beta1+ cells sequenced for TCRB. Findings of the study overall: Rheumatoid arthritis patients were compared with age-matched healthy controls, and their CD8+ T-cell clonality did not differ significantly.

A note on this clone: The antigen is undetermined.

Germline values: CDR1 LNHDA, CDR2 SQIVND (reference sequence). V trimming: 4 bases; J trimming: 5 bases; junction bases outside the gene matches: 7. The length of the CDR3 is 14 residues. Profiling relied on immunoSEQ multiplex PCR, and the TCRdb table lists in-frame clones only, not all of them. The sample has about 18,000 clones, about three quarters seen once. The rearrangement joins TRBV19 to TRBJ1-1, with 7 bases matching TRBD1. The TCR comes from an adult with rheumatoid arthritis. The sequencing sample was made of CD8+ T cells sorted from blood. CDR3 sequence reads: CASSRARGETEAFF. Written as DNA, the CDR3 is TGTGCCAGTAGTAGGGCCAGGGGGGAGACTGAAGCTTTCTTT.